Sequencing of this T cell receptor beta chain was carried out in a study of OX40 agonist ivuxolimab in advanced cancers. Overall study context: Patients enrolled in dose escalation were diagnosed with hepatocellular carcinoma, melanoma, renal cell or head and neck cancer.

General observations from the study: Compared with CD4+, CD8+ T cells on average had more expanded clones.

With 4 bases removed from V and 1 base from J, the gap between germline ends came to 11 bases. This CDR3 is built from 14 residues. Germline V CDR1 and CDR2: SGHRS, YFSETQ. Here immunoSEQ multiplex PCR was the method, and the copy in TCRdb shows in-frame clones only, minus some. The sample has 50,000 to 55,000 clones, approximately 88% seen once. This clone appeared a single time. Its matching antigen is unknown. The specimen comprised CD4+ or CD8+ T cells sorted from blood, sampled in a trial of the OX40 agonist ivuxolimab. V gene TRBV5-1 combines with J gene TRBJ2-5; TRBD1 might be the D (6 bases). This TCR derives from an adult with an advanced solid tumor such as melanoma, head and neck, liver or kidney cancer. CDR3 amino acids: CASSATGSQETQYF. DNA for the CDR3: TGCGCCAGCAGCGCTACAGGGTCCCAAGAGACCCAGTACTTC. Drawing the rest from reference TRBV5-1 and TRBJ2-5, the complete variable domain is KAGVTQTPRYLIKTRGQQVTLSCSPISGHRSVSWYQQTPGQGLQFLFEYFSETQRNKGNFPGRFSGRQFSNSRSEMNVSTLELGDSALYLCASSATGSQETQYFGPGTRLLVL.